This record covers a single TCR beta chain. What it recognizes is unknown. With 60 Vbeta and 13 Jbeta primers, the PCR was carried out. TCRdb's copy holds only in-frame clones and misses some; the assay was immunoSEQ multiplex PCR. The sample has about 210,000 clones; more than 75% are singletons. This specimen comes from a study of cytomegalovirus exposure and HLA in healthy donors. Whole-study results and caveats: According to reports, the classifier identified cytomegalovirus status with high specificity and sensitivity.

Germline assignment: CDR1 SGHRS and CDR2 YFSETQ. V trimming: 4 bases; J trimming: 4 bases; junction bases outside the gene matches: 9. The CDR3 is 16 residues long. The receptor was isolated from a man aged 40-49 years in good health and CMV-seropositive. Sequenced input: PBMCs. V and J are TRBV5-1 and TRBJ1-2; 11 bases are a match to TRBD1. CDR3 DNA sequence: TGCGCCAGCAGCCCGGGGACAGGGGGTTTCCTCTATGGCTACACCTTC. Protein product: CASSPGTGGFLYGYTF.